This T cell receptor beta chain originates from a study of OX40 agonist ivuxolimab in advanced cancers. Study information: Dose-escalation patients had hepatocellular carcinoma, melanoma, renal cell or head and neck cancer.

The V and J ends lost 0 bases and 3 bases respectively, with 8 bases between them. Germline assignment: CDR1 LGHNA and CDR2 YNFKEQ. The CDR3 is 15 amino acids. TCRdb keeps only in-frame clones here, not all; method: immunoSEQ multiplex PCR. The sample carries 68,000 or so clones, about nine tenths recorded once. Turning to this clone: The antigen is unknown.

Points from the study as a whole: In general, CD8+ T cells held more expanded clones than CD4+ did, on average. Several nonresponders also turned out to have low normalized T-cell clonal expansion.

The rearrangement uses TRBV4-2 and TRBJ2-2, with D hard to call. Sequenced material: CD4+ or CD8+ T cells sorted from blood, taken in a trial of the OX40 agonist ivuxolimab. The receptor comes from an adult with an advanced solid tumor such as melanoma, head and neck, liver or kidney cancer. The CDR3 DNA follows: TGTGCCAGCAGCCAAGAATTCCTAGACACCGGGGAGCTGTTTTTT. Protein sequence: CASSQEFLDTGELFF.